The clone carrying this T cell receptor (beta chain) was counted a few times. Its target is unknown. Each sample gave at least 7 million isolated PBMCs. This CDR3 comprises 13 residues. Germline CDR1 DFQATT, CDR2 SNEGSKA (reference sequence). Germline trimming cut 6 bases from V and 6 bases from J; bases unmatched to any gene: 4. This sample stems from a study of blood T cells in healthy people across ages. The overall study: About one barcoded TCR beta cDNA was captured per two T cells. Study results and caveats: Per million T cells, the diversity of TCR beta decreased roughly linearly as age advanced.

Primers used in a second PCR of about 6 to 11 cycles were a sample-barcoded 5' primer and a J-beta primer mix. Unique molecular identifiers of 12 random nucleotides labeled each cDNA. MiXCR, applied by TCRdb to the 5' RACE reads, yields one record per CDR3 protein. The sample yields around 870,000 distinct CDR3 sequences, 29% seen once. Sample: blood. The TCR sequence derives from a woman aged 80 or older in good health. The chain uses TRBV20-1 and TRBJ2-2; 10 bases are a match to TRBD2. In DNA, the CDR3 is TGCAGTGCCCGAGCGGGGGGGCCCGGGGAGCTGTTTTTT. It encodes CSARAGGPGELFF.